These 28 T cell receptor beta chains originate from one sample sequenced in a study of shared clonotypes between healthy human individuals. Here immunoSEQ multiplex PCR was the method, and the copy in TCRdb shows in-frame clones only, minus some. The sample lists about 530,000 clones; 60% to 80% were seen once. Sequencing was carried out using PBMCs. These receptor sequences come from a woman in her 40s in good health. Some clones in this sample may be carry-over from other donors' samples.

This chain connects TRBV9 to TRBJ2-1, with 7 bases lining up with TRBD2. CDR3 size: 15 residues. J was trimmed by 5 bases and V by 0 bases; bases with no gene match: 5. Germline CDR1 reads SGDLS; CDR2 reads YYNGEE. The CDR3 loop reads CASSVVGTTNNEQFF. CDR3 in DNA: TGTGCCAGCAGCGTAGTGGGGACTACAAACAATGAGCAGTTCTTC. The variable domain in full, completed from reference TRBV9 and TRBJ2-1, reads DSGVTQTPKHLITATGQRVTLRCSPRSGDLSVYWYQQSLDQGLQFLIQYYNGEERAKGNILERFSAQQFPDLHSELNLSSLELGDSALYFCASSVVGTTNNEQFFGPGTRLTVL.

J is TRBJ2-3 and V is TRBV11-2, with a tentative D call TRBD1 (6 bases). The CDR3 loop spans 16 amino acids. Trimming took 5 bases from V and 7 from J, leaving 22 bases between them. Germline V gene sequence: CDR1 SGHAT, CDR2 FQNNGV. The CDR3 sequence: CASSTNRAQGSNTQYF. CDR3 DNA sequence: TGTGCCAGCAGCACCAACAGGGCGCAGGGGTCAAATACGCAGTATTTT.

This sequence joins TRBV28 and TRBJ2-3, with 8 nucleotides matching TRBD2. V lost 5 bases, J lost 3 bases, and 7 bases stayed unmatched. The CDR3 runs to 15 residues. Germline V gene data show CDR1 as MDHEN and CDR2 as SYDVKM. CDR3 bases: TGTGCCAGCAGTCTAGCGGGCCTGGGGACAGATACGCAGTATTTT. Translation: CASSLAGLGTDTQYF.

This rearrangement joins TRBV7-2 to TRBJ2-7; 11 bases map to TRBD2. The CDR3 is made up of 16 amino acids. CDR1 SGHTA and CDR2 FQGNSA come from the germline V gene. V was pared by 3 bases and J by 7 bases, with 11 bases of the junction left unmatched. The CDR3 coding sequence is TGTGCCAGCAGCTTGCGTACTAGCGGGAGTGAGCGGGAGCAGTACTTC. Its translation is CASSLRTSGSEREQYF.

The chain has TRBV2 and TRBJ2-1, with TRBD2 matching over 12 bases. V gave up 2 bases and J gave up 10 bases; unmatched junction bases: 6. Looked up from germline, CDR1 is SNHLY and CDR2 is FYNNEI. CDR3 size: 15 residues. The CDR3 here is CASSEPLAGGLEQFF. CDR3 bases: TGTGCCAGCAGTGAACCACTAGCGGGGGGTTTGGAGCAGTTCTTC.

This chain links TRBV5-1 with TRBJ2-1, with 7 positions matching TRBD1. The CDR3 consists of 15 residues. The germline V gene encodes CDR1 SGHRS and CDR2 YFSETQ. Germline trimming cut 0 bases from V and 6 bases from J; bases unmatched to any gene: 6. CDR3 sequence reads: CASSLALSGGNEQFF. Here the CDR3 DNA reads TGCGCCAGCAGCTTGGCCCTTTCAGGGGGCAATGAGCAGTTCTTC.

The genes are TRBV11-3 and TRBJ2-1; 8 nucleotides agree with TRBD1. Looked up from germline, CDR1 is SGHNT and CDR2 is YENEEA. The trim removed 6 bases at V and 7 bases at J, leaving 5 bases unmatched. This CDR3 spans 13 amino acids. The CDR3 region is CASSQGASNEQFF. DNA of the CDR3: TGTGCCAGCAGTCAGGGGGCCTCAAATGAGCAGTTCTTC.

The CDR3 sequence is CASSLSGGSTDTQYF. The CDR3 DNA reads as TGTGCCAGCAGCTTGTCCGGCGGGAGCACAGATACGCAGTATTTT. The V and J genes are TRBV7-8 and TRBJ2-3; D is possibly TRBD2 (5 bases). Per the germline V gene, CDR1 is SGHVS and CDR2 is FQNEAQ. With 3 bases removed from V and 0 bases from J, the gap between germline ends came to 10 bases. The CDR3 length is 15 residues.

The CDR3 is CASSYGQGSRELFF. DNA of the CDR3: TGTGCCAGCAGTTACGGGCAGGGGAGCCGAGAACTGTTTTTT. The V gene is TRBV6-5, the J gene TRBJ1-4; possibly TRBD1 for D (6 bases). The CDR3 is 14 amino acids. Germline assignment: CDR1 MNHEY and CDR2 SVGAGI. V was cut by 2 bases and J by 12 bases, with 16 bases left in between.

The J gene is TRBJ2-3, the V gene TRBV19, with D unclear. Germline V gene data show CDR1 as LNHDA and CDR2 as SQIVND (reference sequence). The CDR3 is 13 residues long. The germline V and J ends were trimmed by 6 bases and 5 bases, with 12 bases remaining between them. DNA of the CDR3: TGTGCCAGTAGAGGGTTGGGCAAAGATACGCAGTATTTT. Protein product: CASRGLGKDTQYF.

The CDR3 here is CASCPWGDPGNEQFF. CDR3 sequence (DNA): TGTGCCAGCTGTCCGTGGGGAGACCCAGGGAATGAGCAGTTCTTC. This chain links TRBV7-9 with TRBJ2-1; tentatively, D is TRBD1 or TRBD2 (5 bases each). The CDR3 has 15 residues. Trimming removed 8 bases at V and 7 bases at J, with 21 bases between. Looked up from germline, CDR1 is SEHNR and CDR2 is FQNEAQ (reference sequence).

This clone was seen just once. The gene calls are TRBV14 and TRBJ2-6; 7 bases are shared with TRBD1. Germline loops: CDR1 SGHDN, CDR2 FVKESK. CDR3 size: 20 residues. V shed 0 bases, J shed 0 bases, and the junction held 11 bases outside the gene matches. CDR3 coding DNA: TGTGCCAGCAGCCAAGAGGGCGCAGGGGGTGGGATCTCTGGGGCCAACGTCCTGACTTTC. Protein: CASSQEGAGGGISGANVLTF.

The chain links TRBV5-1 to TRBJ2-7, with 9 bases aligning to TRBD1. The germline V gene encodes CDR1 SGHRS and CDR2 YFSETQ. With V trimmed by 4 bases and J by 4 bases, 6 bases remained unmatched. The CDR3 loop spans 14 amino acids. The CDR3 protein is CASSTGTGRYEQYF. CDR3 nucleotide sequence: TGCGCCAGCAGCACCGGGACAGGGCGGTACGAGCAGTACTTC.

This rearrangement joins TRBV5-1 to TRBJ1-2; D is possibly TRBD1 (5 bases). The CDR3 loop spans 15 amino acids. The germline gives CDR1 SGHRS, CDR2 YFSETQ. Trimming took off 0 bases at V and 4 bases at J, with 13 bases between the two ends. CDR3 DNA sequence: TGCGCCAGCAGCTTGGAGGGTTGGGGGAGCTATGGCTACACCTTC. This codes for CASSLEGWGSYGYTF. Supplemented by reference TRBV5-1 and TRBJ1-2, the full variable domain reads KAGVTQTPRYLIKTRGQQVTLSCSPISGHRSVSWYQQTPGQGLQFLFEYFSETQRNKGNFPGRFSGRQFSNSRSEMNVSTLELGDSALYLCASSLEGWGSYGYTFGSGTRLTVV.

The genes are TRBV30 and TRBJ2-2; D tentatively fits TRBD1 or TRBD2 (5 bases each). The length of the CDR3 is 16 residues. The germline V gene has CDR1 GTSNPN and CDR2 SVGIG (reference sequence). V lost 4 bases and J 6 bases, leaving 21 bases between the germline ends. The CDR3 loop reads CAWTLRWGRGAGELFF. The CDR3 DNA is TGTGCCTGGACCCTACGTTGGGGGAGAGGGGCCGGGGAGCTGTTTTTT.

This chain uses TRBV18 with TRBJ2-1; 9 nucleotides match TRBD1. V lost 4 bases to trimming and J lost 2 bases; unmatched junction nucleotides: 3. The CDR3 is made up of 15 amino acids. The germline V gene encodes CDR1 KGHSH and CDR2 LQKENI. The CDR3 reads CASSLGQGTYNEQFF. For the CDR3, the DNA is TGTGCCAGCTCACTGGGACAGGGCACCTACAATGAGCAGTTCTTC. The variable domain in full, with the rest retrieved from reference TRBV18 and TRBJ2-1, is NAGVMQNPRHLVRRRGQEARLRCSPMKGHSHVYWYRQLPEEGLKFMVYLQKENIIDESGMPKERFSAEFPKEGPSILRIQQVVRGDSAAYFCASSLGQGTYNEQFFGPGTRLTVL.

This clone has just a few counts. This chain links TRBV6-5 with TRBJ1-2; 8 bases are shared with TRBD1. This CDR3 is built from 14 residues. Germline CDR1 MNHEY, CDR2 SVGAGI. The V gene end was trimmed by 6 bases and the J gene end by 0 bases; junction bases not matched to a gene: 3. DNA for the CDR3: TGTGCCAGCAGACAGACAGGGGCTAACTATGGCTACACCTTC. It is translated as CASRQTGANYGYTF.

The chain links TRBV7-8 to TRBJ2-5, with 11 bases lining up with TRBD2. The DNA end is more similar to TRBJ2-7, so the J call may be wrong. Germline values: CDR1 SGHVS, CDR2 FQNEAQ. This CDR3 spans 15 amino acids. CDR3 residues: CASSSRRLAGYEQYF. CDR3 sequence (DNA): TGTGCCAGCAGCTCCCGGAGACTAGCGGGATACGAGCAGTACTTC.

CDR3 amino acids: CASRTFPTDQPQHF. CDR3 DNA sequence: TGTGCCAGCAGGACATTTCCAACCGATCAGCCCCAGCATTTT. The chain uses TRBV6-1 and TRBJ1-5; D unresolved. This CDR3 has 14 residues. Per germline, CDR1 MNHNS and CDR2 SASEGT. With 6 bases removed from V and 5 bases from J, the gap between germline ends came to 14 bases.

V gene TRBV28 combines with J gene TRBJ1-2; the D gene is possibly TRBD1 (6 bases). This CDR3 is built from 12 residues. V lost 5 bases and J 3 bases, leaving 7 bases between the germline ends. CDR1 is MDHEN, CDR2 SYDVKM, per germline. The CDR3 DNA reads TGTGCCAGCAGTCCAGGGGACTATGGCTACACCTTC. As protein: CASSPGDYGYTF.

The chain employs TRBV28 and TRBJ2-1, with TRBD2 as a possible D gene (7 bases). This CDR3 comprises 15 residues. Germline CDR1 and CDR2: MDHEN and SYDVKM. The V and J ends lost 5 bases and 4 bases respectively, with 15 bases between them. The CDR3 DNA follows: TGTGCCAGCAGTGAAACAGGGAGGGGGTACAATGAGCAGTTCTTC. Encoded protein: CASSETGRGYNEQFF.

V usage is TRBV6-5 and J usage is TRBJ1-3, with no clear D. This CDR3 is built from 15 residues. With 0 bases removed from V and 3 bases from J, the gap between germline ends came to 9 bases. Germline CDR1 and CDR2: MNHEY and SVGAGI. CDR3 protein: CASSYSTLIGNTIYF. DNA of the CDR3: TGTGCCAGCAGTTACTCGACCCTAATTGGAAACACCATATATTTT.

This clone was found once. The chain employs TRBV10-3 and TRBJ2-1, with TRBD2 as a possible D gene (6 bases). Between the trimmed V and J ends, which lost 5 bases and 6 bases, there was a span of 14 bases. Germline-derived CDR1 and CDR2 are ENHRY and SYGVKD. The CDR3 covers 14 residues. CDR3 residues: CAISRGVWGNEQFF. The CDR3 nucleotides read TGTGCCATCAGTCGCGGGGTTTGGGGCAATGAGCAGTTCTTC.

This clone was detected ten times or more. This chain uses TRBV30 with TRBJ2-5, with TRBD2 matching 12 bases. V shed 5 bases, J shed 4 bases, and the junction held 17 bases outside the gene matches. The CDR3 covers 18 residues. Germline-derived CDR1 and CDR2 are GTSNPN and SVGIG (reference sequence). The CDR3 coding sequence is TGTGCCTGGGGCCTATCTAGCGGGAGGGCCTGGTGGAGAGAGACCCAGTACTTC. This sequence encodes CAWGLSSGRAWWRETQYF.

The chain's CDR3 is CASSLSGGPDEQYF. The CDR3 nucleotides read TGTGCCAGCAGCTTATCGGGAGGGCCGGATGAGCAGTACTTC. The chain couples TRBV7-3 to TRBJ2-7; 8 positions match TRBD2. Trimming cost V 2 bases and J 7 bases; bases outside gene matches: 7. CDR3 length: 14 amino acids. CDR1 and CDR2 (germline): SGHTA, FQGTGA.

The genes are TRBV28 and TRBJ1-2; maybe TRBD1 (6 bases). CDR3 size: 15 residues. V shed 6 bases and J shed 4 bases, with 18 bases lying between them. The germline V gene has CDR1 MDHEN and CDR2 SYDVKM. This CDR3 is CASRPSGAWSYGYTF. CDR3 DNA sequence: TGTGCCAGCAGACCCTCAGGGGCATGGAGCTATGGCTACACCTTC.

The table lists this clone with a few counts. The V call is TRBV27, the J call TRBJ1-2; TRBD1 aligns across 7 bases. This CDR3 comprises 14 residues. CDR1 is MNHEY, CDR2 SMNVEV, per germline (reference sequence). Trimming removed 8 bases from V and 4 bases from J; junction bases left unmatched: 10. CDR3: CASPGDSISYGYTF. The DNA for the CDR3 is TGTGCCAGCCCAGGGGACAGTATCAGCTATGGCTACACCTTC.

This rearrangement joins TRBV15 to TRBJ2-2; 11 bases are shared with TRBD2. CDR3 length: 18 amino acids. Germline trimming cut 2 bases from V and 5 bases from J; bases unmatched to any gene: 10. From germline, CDR1 is LNHNV and CDR2 YYDKDF (reference sequence). The CDR3 is CATSRTGLAGVLTGELFF. The CDR3 nucleotides are TGTGCCACCAGCAGAACCGGACTAGCGGGTGTCTTAACCGGGGAGCTGTTTTTT.